The clone carrying this T cell receptor (beta chain) has a count of ten or more. Its antigen remains unknown. This specimen comes from a study of regulatory T cells in long-lasting Graves disease. Findings of the study overall: TRBV28 was favored in persistent disease, as were TRBJ1-2 and TRBJ2-5.

This CDR3 spans 14 amino acids. CDR1 and CDR2 (germline): SGHAT, FQNNGV. V was clipped by 4 bases and J by 7 bases; unmatched bases: 8. The sample's time point: newly diagnosed GD, antithyroid drugs for less than 3 months. PBMC-derived RNA was used for the TCR library. The TCR beta library used iRepertoire HTBI primers with Arm-PCR amplification of CDR3. TCRdb passed the multiplex PCR reads through MiXCR, listing each CDR3 protein once. The sample contains 400,000 to 550,000 distinct CDR3 sequences, around 17% of which appear only once. The sample was also reused in another study, on T cells in Graves' hyperthyroidism and ophthalmopathy. From that study: The diagnoses drew upon clinical symptoms, serum thyroxine and TRAb, thyroid ultrasound and orbital computed tomography. First-round RT-PCR targeting the TCR CDR3 was performed with the HTBI primer set.

Sample: peripheral blood mononuclear cells (PBMCs), taken at new diagnosis, from a patient treated with antithyroid drugs. The rearrangement joins TRBV11-2 to TRBJ2-5, with 8 bases lining up with TRBD1. The clonotype was recovered from a woman aged 25 to 39 with Graves disease. The CDR3, as DNA: TGTGCCAGCAGCTCCACGACAGGGGTCGGGACCCAGTACTTC. It is translated as CASSSTTGVGTQYF.